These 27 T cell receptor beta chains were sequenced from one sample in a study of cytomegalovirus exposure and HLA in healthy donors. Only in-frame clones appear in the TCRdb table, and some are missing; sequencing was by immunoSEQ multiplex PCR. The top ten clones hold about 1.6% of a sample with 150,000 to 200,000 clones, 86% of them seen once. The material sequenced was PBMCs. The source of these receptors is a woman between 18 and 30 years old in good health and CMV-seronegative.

The CDR3 coding sequence is TGTGCCAGCAGTCCGACAGGGGGGGTTGGCTACACCTTC. Encoded protein: CASSPTGGVGYTF. This sequence joins TRBV6-5 and TRBJ1-2, with 9 nucleotides matching TRBD1. The germline CDR1 and CDR2 sequences are MNHEY and SVGAGI. This CDR3 region has 13 residues. V was pared by 5 bases and J by 7 bases, with 5 bases of the junction left unmatched.

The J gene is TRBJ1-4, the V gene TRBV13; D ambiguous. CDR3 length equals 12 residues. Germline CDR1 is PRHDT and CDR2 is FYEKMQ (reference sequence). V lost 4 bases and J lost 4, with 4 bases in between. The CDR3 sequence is CASSSINEKLFF. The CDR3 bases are TGTGCCAGCAGCTCTATTAATGAAAAACTGTTTTTT.

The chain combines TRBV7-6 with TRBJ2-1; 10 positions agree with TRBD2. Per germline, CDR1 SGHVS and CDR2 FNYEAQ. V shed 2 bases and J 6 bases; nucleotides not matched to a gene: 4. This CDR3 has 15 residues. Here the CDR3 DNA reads TGTGCCAGCAGCTTAAGCGGGGGGGCTCCCAATGAGCAGTTCTTC. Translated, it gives CASSLSGGAPNEQFF.

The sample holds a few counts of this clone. DNA for the CDR3: TGTGCCAGCAGCTTAGACAGCGAGCAGTACTTC. Its protein product is CASSLDSEQYF. This sequence joins TRBV7-9 and TRBJ2-7; D gene uncertain. This CDR3 comprises 11 residues. From germline, CDR1 is SEHNR and CDR2 FQNEAQ (reference sequence). V was shortened by 1 base and J by 6 bases, with 4 bases between the two germline ends.

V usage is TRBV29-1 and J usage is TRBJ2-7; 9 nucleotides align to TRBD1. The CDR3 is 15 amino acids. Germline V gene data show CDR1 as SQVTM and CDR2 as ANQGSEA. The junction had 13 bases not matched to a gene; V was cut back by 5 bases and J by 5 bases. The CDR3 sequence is CSVKPSGTGLNEQYF. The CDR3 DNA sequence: TGCAGCGTTAAACCCTCCGGGACAGGGCTCAACGAGCAGTACTTC.

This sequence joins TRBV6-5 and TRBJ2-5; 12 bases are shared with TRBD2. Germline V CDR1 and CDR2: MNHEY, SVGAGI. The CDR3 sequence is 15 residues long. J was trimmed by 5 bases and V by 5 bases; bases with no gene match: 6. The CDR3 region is CASSLAGGREETQYF. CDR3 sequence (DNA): TGTGCCAGCAGTCTAGCGGGGGGGAGAGAGGAGACCCAGTACTTC.

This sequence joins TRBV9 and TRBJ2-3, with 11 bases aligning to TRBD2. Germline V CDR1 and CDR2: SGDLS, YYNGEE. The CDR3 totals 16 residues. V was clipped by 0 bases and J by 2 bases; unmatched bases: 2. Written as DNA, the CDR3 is TGTGCCAGCAGCGTAGGACTAGCGGGGACCACAGATACGCAGTATTTT. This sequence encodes CASSVGLAGTTDTQYF.

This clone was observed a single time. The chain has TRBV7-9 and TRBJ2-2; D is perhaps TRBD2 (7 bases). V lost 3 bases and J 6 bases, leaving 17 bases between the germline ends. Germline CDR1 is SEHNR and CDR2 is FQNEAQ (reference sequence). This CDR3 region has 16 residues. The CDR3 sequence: CASSLASGGSPGELFF. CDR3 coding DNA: TGTGCCAGCAGCTTGGCATCGGGGGGCAGTCCCGGGGAGCTGTTTTTT. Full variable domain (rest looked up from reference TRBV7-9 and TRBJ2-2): DTGVSQNPRHKITKRGQNVTFRCDPISEHNRLYWYRQTLGQGPEFLTYFQNEAQLEKSRLLSDRFSAERPKGSFSTLEIQRTEQGDSAMYLCASSLASGGSPGELFFGEGSRLTVL.

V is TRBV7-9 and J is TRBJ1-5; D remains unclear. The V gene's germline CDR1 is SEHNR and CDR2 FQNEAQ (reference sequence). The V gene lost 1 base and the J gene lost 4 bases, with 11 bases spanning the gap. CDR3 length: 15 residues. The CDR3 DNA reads TGTGCCAGCAGCTTAGGGGTTACGGGGAATCAGCCCCAGCATTTT. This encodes CASSLGVTGNQPQHF. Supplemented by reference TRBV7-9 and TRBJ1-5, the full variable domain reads DTGVSQNPRHKITKRGQNVTFRCDPISEHNRLYWYRQTLGQGPEFLTYFQNEAQLEKSRLLSDRFSAERPKGSFSTLEIQRTEQGDSAMYLCASSLGVTGNQPQHFGDGTRLSIL.

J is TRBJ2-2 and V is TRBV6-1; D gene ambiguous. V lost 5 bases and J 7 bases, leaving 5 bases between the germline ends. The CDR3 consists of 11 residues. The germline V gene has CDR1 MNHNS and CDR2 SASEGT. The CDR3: CASSPVGELFF. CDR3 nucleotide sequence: TGTGCCAGCAGTCCAGTCGGGGAGCTGTTTTTT.

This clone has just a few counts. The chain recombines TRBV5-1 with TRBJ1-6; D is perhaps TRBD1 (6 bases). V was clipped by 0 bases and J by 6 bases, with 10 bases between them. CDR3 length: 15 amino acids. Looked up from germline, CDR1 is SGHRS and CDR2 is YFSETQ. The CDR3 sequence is CASSLVQGFNSPLHF. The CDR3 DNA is TGCGCCAGCAGCTTGGTACAGGGCTTTAATTCACCCCTCCACTTT. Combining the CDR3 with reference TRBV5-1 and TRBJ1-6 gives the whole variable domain KAGVTQTPRYLIKTRGQQVTLSCSPISGHRSVSWYQQTPGQGLQFLFEYFSETQRNKGNFPGRFSGRQFSNSRSEMNVSTLELGDSALYLCASSLVQGFNSPLHFGNGTRLTVT.

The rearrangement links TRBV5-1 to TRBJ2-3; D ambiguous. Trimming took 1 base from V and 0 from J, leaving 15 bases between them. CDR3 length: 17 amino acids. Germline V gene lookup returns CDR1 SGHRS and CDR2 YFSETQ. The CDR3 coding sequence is TGCGCCAGCAGCTTGCCAAACTTTGATGCTAGCACAGATACGCAGTATTTT. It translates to CASSLPNFDASTDTQYF.

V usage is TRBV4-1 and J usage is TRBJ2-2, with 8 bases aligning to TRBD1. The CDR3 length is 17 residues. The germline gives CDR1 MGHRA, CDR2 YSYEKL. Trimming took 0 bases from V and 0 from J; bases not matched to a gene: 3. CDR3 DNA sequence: TGCGCCAGCAGCCAAGAACACAGGGGGGCGAACACCGGGGAGCTGTTTTTT. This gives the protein CASSQEHRGANTGELFF.

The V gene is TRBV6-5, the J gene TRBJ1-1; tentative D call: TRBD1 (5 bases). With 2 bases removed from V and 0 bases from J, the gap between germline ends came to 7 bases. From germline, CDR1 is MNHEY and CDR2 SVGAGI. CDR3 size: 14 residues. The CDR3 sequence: CASSYRGLNTEAFF. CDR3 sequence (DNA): TGTGCCAGCAGTTACAGGGGCCTGAACACTGAAGCTTTCTTT.

CDR3 loop: CASENSPFSAGANVLTF. The CDR3 nucleotides are TGTGCCAGCGAAAATTCCCCCTTTAGTGCAGGGGCCAACGTCCTGACTTTC. The V call is TRBV2, the J call TRBJ2-6; no firm D call. Trimming shortened V by 8 bases and J by 4 bases, and 21 bases separated the two germline ends. The CDR3 has 17 amino acids. The germline V gene encodes CDR1 SNHLY and CDR2 FYNNEI.

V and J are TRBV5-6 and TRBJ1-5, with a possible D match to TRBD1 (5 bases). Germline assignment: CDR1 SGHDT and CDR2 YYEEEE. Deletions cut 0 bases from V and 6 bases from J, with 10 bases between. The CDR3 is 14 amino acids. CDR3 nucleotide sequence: TGTGCCAGCAGCTTGGGTCGGACATTTCAGCCCCAGCATTTT. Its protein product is CASSLGRTFQPQHF.

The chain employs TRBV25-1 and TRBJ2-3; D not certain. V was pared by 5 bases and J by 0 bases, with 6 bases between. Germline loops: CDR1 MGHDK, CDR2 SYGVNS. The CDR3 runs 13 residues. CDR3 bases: TGTGCCAGCAGTCCCTACAGCACAGATACGCAGTATTTT. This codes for CASSPYSTDTQYF.

The chain's CDR3 is CASSRRTSGTRTDTQYF. As DNA, the CDR3 is TGTGCCAGCAGCCGTAGGACTAGCGGGACCCGCACAGATACGCAGTATTTT. This chain joins TRBV11-3 and TRBJ2-3, with 12 bases identical to TRBD2. Losses at the gene ends were 5 bases for V and 1 base for J; bases not matched to a gene: 7. The CDR3 totals 17 residues. CDR1 and CDR2 from the germline V gene are SGHNT and YENEEA.

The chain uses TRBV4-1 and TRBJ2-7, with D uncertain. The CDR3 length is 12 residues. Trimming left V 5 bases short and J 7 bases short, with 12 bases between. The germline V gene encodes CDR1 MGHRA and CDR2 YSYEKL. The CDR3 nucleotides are TGCGCCAGCAGCTCACGACCAGGAGAGCAGTACTTC. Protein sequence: CASSSRPGEQYF.

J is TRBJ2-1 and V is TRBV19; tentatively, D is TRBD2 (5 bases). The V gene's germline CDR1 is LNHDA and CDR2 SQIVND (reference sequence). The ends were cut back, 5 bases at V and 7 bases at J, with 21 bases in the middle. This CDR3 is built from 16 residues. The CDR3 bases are TGTGCCAGTAGTCTCATTCCGGACTTCGGCTATAATGAGCAGTTCTTC. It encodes CASSLIPDFGYNEQFF.

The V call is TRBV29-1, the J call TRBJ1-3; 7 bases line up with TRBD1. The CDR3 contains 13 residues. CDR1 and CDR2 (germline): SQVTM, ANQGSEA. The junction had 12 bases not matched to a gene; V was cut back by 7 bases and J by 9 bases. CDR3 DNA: TGCAGCGCAGAGGACAGGCCAACTGGCACCATATATTTT. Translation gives CSAEDRPTGTIYF.

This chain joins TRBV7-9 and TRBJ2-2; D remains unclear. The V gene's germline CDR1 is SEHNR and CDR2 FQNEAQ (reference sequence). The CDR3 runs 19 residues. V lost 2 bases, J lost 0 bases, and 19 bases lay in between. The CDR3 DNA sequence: TGTGCCAGCAGCTTAAGGTTACTTAGCCAACCAGCGAACACCGGGGAGCTGTTTTTT. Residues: CASSLRLLSQPANTGELFF.

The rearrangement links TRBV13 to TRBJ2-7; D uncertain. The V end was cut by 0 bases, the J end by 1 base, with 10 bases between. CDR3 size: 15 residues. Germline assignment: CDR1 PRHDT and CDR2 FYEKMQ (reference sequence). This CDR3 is CASSLGTVGSYEQYF. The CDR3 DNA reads TGTGCCAGCAGCTTAGGAACCGTCGGTTCCTACGAGCAGTACTTC.

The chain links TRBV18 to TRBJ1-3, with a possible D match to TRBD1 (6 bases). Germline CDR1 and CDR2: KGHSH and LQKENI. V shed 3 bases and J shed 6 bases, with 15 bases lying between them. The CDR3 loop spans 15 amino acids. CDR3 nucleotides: TGTGCCAGCTCACCGGTACGGGACAAACTAAACACCATATATTTT. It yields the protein CASSPVRDKLNTIYF.

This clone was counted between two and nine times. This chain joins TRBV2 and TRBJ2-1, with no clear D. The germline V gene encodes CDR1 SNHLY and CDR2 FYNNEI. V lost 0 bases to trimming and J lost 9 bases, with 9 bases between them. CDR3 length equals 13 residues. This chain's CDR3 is CASSEAGPGEQFF. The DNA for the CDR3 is TGTGCCAGCAGTGAAGCGGGTCCGGGTGAGCAGTTCTTC.

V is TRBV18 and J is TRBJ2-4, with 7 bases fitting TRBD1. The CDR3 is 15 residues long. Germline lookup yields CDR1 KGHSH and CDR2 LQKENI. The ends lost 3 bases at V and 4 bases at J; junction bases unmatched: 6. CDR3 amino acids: CASSPQGQTKNIQYF. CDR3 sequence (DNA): TGTGCCAGCTCACCCCAGGGACAGACGAAAAACATTCAGTACTTC. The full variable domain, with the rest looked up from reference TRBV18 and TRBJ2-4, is NAGVMQNPRHLVRRRGQEARLRCSPMKGHSHVYWYRQLPEEGLKFMVYLQKENIIDESGMPKERFSAEFPKEGPSILRIQQVVRGDSAAYFCASSPQGQTKNIQYFGAGTRLSVL.

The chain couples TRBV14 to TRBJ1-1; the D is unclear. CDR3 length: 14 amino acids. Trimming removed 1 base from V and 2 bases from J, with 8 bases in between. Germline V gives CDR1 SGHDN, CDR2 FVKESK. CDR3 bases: TGTGCCAGCAGCCAAGTGCGGGTAAACACTGAAGCTTTCTTT. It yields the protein CASSQVRVNTEAFF.